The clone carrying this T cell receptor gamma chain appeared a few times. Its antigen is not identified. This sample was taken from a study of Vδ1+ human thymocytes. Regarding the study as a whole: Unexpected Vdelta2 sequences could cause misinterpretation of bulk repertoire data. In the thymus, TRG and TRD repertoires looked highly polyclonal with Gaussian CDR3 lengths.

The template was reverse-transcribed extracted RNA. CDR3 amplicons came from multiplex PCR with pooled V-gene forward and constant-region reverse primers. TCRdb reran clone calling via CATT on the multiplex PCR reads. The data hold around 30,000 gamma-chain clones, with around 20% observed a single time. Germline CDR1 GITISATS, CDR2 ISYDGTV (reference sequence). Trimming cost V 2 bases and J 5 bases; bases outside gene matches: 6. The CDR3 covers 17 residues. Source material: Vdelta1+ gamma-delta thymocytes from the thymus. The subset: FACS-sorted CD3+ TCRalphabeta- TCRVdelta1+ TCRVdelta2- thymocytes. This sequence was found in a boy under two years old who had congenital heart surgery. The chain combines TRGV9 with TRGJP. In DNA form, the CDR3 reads TGTGCCTTGTGGGAGGGCCTGAAAGAGTTGGGCAAAAAAATCAAGGTATTT. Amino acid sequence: CALWEGLKELGKKIKVF.